The 11 T cell receptor beta chains given below trace back to one sample, sequenced in a study of T-cell reconstitution after alpha-beta-depleted transplantation in children. The TCRbeta library incorporated unique molecular identifiers. TCRdb re-derived calls from the PCR reads in MiXCR, one entry per CDR3 protein. This sample has about 980,000 distinct CDR3 sequences, with under 30% found just once. The input for sequencing was PBMCs, mostly from graft donor cells, taken 360 days after TCRalphabeta/CD19-depleted stem cell transplant. The receptors were gathered from a boy younger than two who had a stem cell transplant for SCID, so the T cells may come from the graft donor.

This chain links TRBV29-1 with TRBJ1-4, with 7 bases fitting TRBD1. This CDR3 is 13 amino acids long. The germline V gene encodes CDR1 SQVTM and CDR2 ANQGSEA. The trim removed 1 base at V and 8 bases at J, leaving 4 bases unmatched. The CDR3 nucleotides are TGCAGCGTTGAAGGGCAGGGGGGAGAAAAACTGTTTTTT. Translated, it gives CSVEGQGGEKLFF.

This chain connects TRBV19 to TRBJ2-3; 9 nucleotides match TRBD2. Losses at the gene ends were 7 bases for V and 4 bases for J; bases not matched to a gene: 12. There are 16 residues in the CDR3. CDR1 is LNHDA and CDR2 is SQIVND in the germline V gene (reference sequence). The CDR3 region has the DNA TGTGCCAGTACCCTGAGGGGCGGGGGGGCCGCAGATACGCAGTATTTT. Translation: CASTLRGGGAADTQYF.

This clonotype came up a few times. The chain joins TRBV12-3 or TRBV12-4 to TRBJ2-7, with TRBD1 identical over 7 bases. V was clipped by 0 bases and J by 2 bases; unmatched bases: 4. The CDR3 consists of 15 residues. Here the CDR3 reads CASSLARDSTYEQYF. The CDR3 DNA follows: TGTGCCAGCAGTTTAGCTAGGGACAGCACCTACGAGCAGTACTTC.

The chain has TRBV6-2 or TRBV6-3 and TRBJ2-7; D gene ambiguous. Looked up from germline, CDR1 is MNHEY and CDR2 is SVGEGT. Trimming removed 2 bases from V and 1 base from J, with 6 bases in between. There are 13 residues in the CDR3. The CDR3 DNA follows: TGTGCCAGCAGTTACCGATTTTCCTACGAGCAGTACTTC. Translating it yields CASSYRFSYEQYF.

In this sample, this clonotype turned up a few times. The chain combines TRBV20-1 with TRBJ2-1, with 7 bases aligning to TRBD1. Trimming removed 3 bases from V and 12 bases from J; junction bases left unmatched: 14. Germline CDR1 and CDR2: DFQATT and SNEGSKA (reference sequence). This CDR3 region has 14 residues. This CDR3 reads CSARAWGSQGVQFF. The DNA of the CDR3 is TGCAGTGCTAGGGCCTGGGGCAGCCAGGGGGTGCAGTTCTTC.

This clonotype has a handful of counts. CDR3 DNA sequence: TGCGCCAGCAGCCGCTTTCCGAGCTCCTACAATGAGCAGTTCTTC. This sequence encodes CASSRFPSSYNEQFF. The chain recombines TRBV5-1 with TRBJ2-1; D call uncertain. V was clipped by 4 bases and J by 0 bases, with 11 bases between them. The CDR3 has 15 amino acids. Germline values: CDR1 SGHRS, CDR2 YFSETQ.

This clonotype showed up just a few times. This rearrangement joins TRBV5-1 to TRBJ2-2; 9 nucleotides align to TRBD2. Germline V CDR1 and CDR2: SGHRS, YFSETQ. There are 19 residues in the CDR3. The ends lost 1 base at V and 0 bases at J; junction bases unmatched: 10. CDR3 residues: CASSLSASGAYANTGELFF. The CDR3 DNA is TGCGCCAGCAGCTTGTCTGCTAGCGGGGCCTACGCGAACACCGGGGAGCTGTTTTTT. Full variable domain (outside the CDR3, taken from reference TRBV5-1 and TRBJ2-2): KAGVTQTPRYLIKTRGQQVTLSCSPISGHRSVSWYQQTPGQGLQFLFEYFSETQRNKGNFPGRFSGRQFSNSRSEMNVSTLELGDSALYLCASSLSASGAYANTGELFFGEGSRLTVL.

The chain links TRBV7-9 to TRBJ2-3; D is undetermined. CDR1 and CDR2 (germline): SEHNR, FQNEAQ (reference sequence). Trimming took 5 bases from V and 0 from J, leaving 12 bases between them. The CDR3 is made up of 15 amino acids. The CDR3 DNA follows: TGTGCCAGCAGCGGCTCCGGAACAAGCACAGATACGCAGTATTTT. Translation: CASSGSGTSTDTQYF.

The gene calls are TRBV20-1 and TRBJ1-4; possible D gene TRBD1, 6 bases. Germline assignment: CDR1 DFQATT and CDR2 SNEGSKA (reference sequence). This CDR3 is built from 14 residues. The V gene lost 3 bases and the J gene lost 7 bases, with 15 bases spanning the gap. The CDR3 nucleotides read TGCAGTGCTAGGGAGCAGGGGAGGTCTGAAAAACTGTTTTTT. It codes for CSAREQGRSEKLFF.

This clonotype turned up a few times. The V gene is TRBV4-3, the J gene TRBJ2-7; maybe TRBD2 (6 bases). The CDR3 loop spans 15 amino acids. Germline CDR1 is LGHNA and CDR2 is YSLEER. The ends were cut back, 2 bases at V and 7 bases at J, with 18 bases in the middle. This CDR3 reads CASSQPNSGPTEQYF. The CDR3 DNA reads TGCGCCAGCAGCCAACCGAACAGCGGGCCTACAGAGCAGTACTTC.

CDR3 residues: CASSLRETGTGNTIYF. The CDR3 region has the DNA TGTGCCAGCAGTTTAAGGGAAACAGGGACTGGAAACACCATATATTTT. This chain links TRBV12-3 or TRBV12-4 with TRBJ1-3, with a weak D call TRBD1 (6 bases). Trimming removed 2 bases at V and 2 bases at J, with 13 bases between. The length of the CDR3 is 16 residues.